Listed here is a single T cell receptor (beta chain). Its antigen is not identified. Memory CD4+ T cells were sorted as CD4+CD45RO+CD25- cells. TCRdb redid the calling of the 5' RACE reads with MiXCR, one entry per CDR3 protein. The sample carries tens of thousands of distinct CDR3 sequences, 30% recorded once. Whole-study results and caveats: Tumor memory CD4+ T cell TCR gene usage was found to cluster with blood and lymph node memory CD4+ cells and with lymph node naive CD4+ cells.

The sequencing input was tumor-infiltrating memory CD4+ T cells sorted from the breast tumor. As to subset: memory CD4+ T cells, CD4+CD45RO+CD25-. The TCR originated in a female donor with breast cancer.

CDR3 sequence: CASSVEQGGSIQYF. CDR3 coding DNA: TGTGCCAGCAGCGTAGAACAGGGAGGGAGCATTCAGTACTTC. The genes are TRBV9 and TRBJ2-4; D is possibly TRBD2 (7 bases). The CDR3 length is 14 residues. Germline V gene sequence: CDR1 SGDLS, CDR2 YYNGEE. Trimming took off 0 bases at V and 9 bases at J, with 13 bases between the two ends.